This T cell receptor (beta chain) came from a study of T cell changes during pregnancy in multiple sclerosis. The length of the CDR3 is 17 residues. Germline V lookup: CDR1 SGHVS, CDR2 FQNEAQ. Trimming pared 4 bases from V and 0 bases from J, leaving 13 bases between. Assay used: immunoSEQ multiplex PCR; TCRdb lists only in-frame clones, some missing. The repertoire includes about 20,000 clones, roughly 90% of them detected once, and roughly 5.7% sits in the top ten. The V call is TRBV7-8, the J call TRBJ2-6; D possibly corresponds to TRBD1 (6 bases). The source is a female donor in good health, enrolled as a control in a pregnancy study. Sequencing used CD8+ T cells from peripheral blood mononuclear cells, obtained in the second trimester of pregnancy. The CDR3 DNA is TGTGCCAGCAGCTCCTGGACAGAACCCTCTGGGGCCAACGTCCTGACTTTC. This codes for CASSSWTEPSGANVLTF. Using reference TRBV7-8 and TRBJ2-6 for the parts outside the CDR3, the full variable domain is GAGVSQSPRYKVAKRGQDVALRCDPISGHVSLFWYQQALGQGPEFLTYFQNEAQLDKSGLPSDRFFAERPEGSVSTLKIQRTQQEDSAVYLCASSSWTEPSGANVLTFGAGSRLTVL.